What follows are 26 T cell receptor beta chains derived from one specimen sequenced in a study of spatial heterogeneity in lung cancer. Described time point: sample taken at primary tumor resection. Sequencing of whole RNA from tumor, nontumor lung or frozen PBMC involved no sorting. TCRdb redid the calling of the 5' RACE reads with MiXCR, one entry per CDR3 protein. The sample lists some 44,000 distinct CDR3 sequences, roughly an eighth occurring once. The material was PBMCs, obtained at surgery. The receptor source for this set is a male donor with early-stage non-small cell lung cancer.

This chain connects TRBV7-2 to TRBJ2-2, with TRBD2 matching 8 bases. The germline gives CDR1 SGHTA, CDR2 FQGNSA. V was clipped by 5 bases and J by 9 bases; unmatched bases: 11. This CDR3 is built from 15 residues. The DNA for the CDR3 is TGTGCCAGCAGCCTAAACGGAGGCGGGAGGAGGGAGCTGTTTTTT. This translates into CASSLNGGGRRELFF. The variable domain in full, completed from reference TRBV7-2 and TRBJ2-2, reads GAGVSQSPSNKVTEKGKDVELRCDPISGHTALYWYRQSLGQGLEFLIYFQGNSAPDKSGLPSDRFSAERTGGSVSTLTIQRTQQEDSAVYLCASSLNGGGRRELFFGEGSRLTVL.

The rearrangement links TRBV29-1 to TRBJ2-1; D might be TRBD1 (6 bases). The CDR3 covers 14 residues. Germline loops: CDR1 SQVTM, CDR2 ANQGSEA. The V gene lost 5 bases and the J gene lost 1 base, with 12 bases spanning the gap. The CDR3 bases are TGCAGCGTTCTTCGGCAGGGGTCCTACAATGAGCAGTTCTTC. This codes for CSVLRQGSYNEQFF.

This clonotype was picked up a small number of times. V usage is TRBV7-9 and J usage is TRBJ1-1; no definite D call. CDR1 and CDR2 from the germline V gene are SEHNR and FQNEAQ (reference sequence). The CDR3 consists of 14 residues. V lost 5 bases to trimming and J lost 6 bases, with 16 bases between them. The CDR3 here is CASSVEVGYAEAFF. The DNA for the CDR3 is TGTGCCAGCAGCGTCGAGGTTGGATACGCTGAAGCTTTCTTT.

J is TRBJ2-6 and V is TRBV7-2; D may match TRBD1 or TRBD2 (5 bases each). The CDR3 consists of 17 residues. Trimming cost V 2 bases and J 0 bases, with 11 bases left between them. Germline loops: CDR1 SGHTA, CDR2 FQGNSA. The CDR3 loop is CASSLRGPHSGANVLTF. CDR3 nucleotides: TGTGCCAGCAGCTTAAGGGGACCACACTCTGGGGCCAACGTCCTGACTTTC. Full variable domain (outside the CDR3, taken from reference TRBV7-2 and TRBJ2-6): GAGVSQSPSNKVTEKGKDVELRCDPISGHTALYWYRQSLGQGLEFLIYFQGNSAPDKSGLPSDRFSAERTGGSVSTLTIQRTQQEDSAVYLCASSLRGPHSGANVLTFGAGSRLTVL.

CDR3 DNA sequence: TGTGCCAGCAGCCAAAAAGCGGGAGTAAGAGATACGCAGTATTTT. It is translated as CASSQKAGVRDTQYF. The V call is TRBV3-1, the J call TRBJ2-3; 8 bases are a match to TRBD2. Germline-derived CDR1 and CDR2 are LGHDT and YNNKEL (reference sequence). Trimming removed 2 bases from V and 5 bases from J; junction bases left unmatched: 6. The CDR3 has 15 residues.

This clonotype is medium-sized (0.01 to 0.1%) within its sample. The chain has TRBV10-3 and TRBJ2-2; D remains ambiguous. CDR3 length equals 12 residues. V lost 2 bases and J lost 9, with 7 bases in between. The germline V gene has CDR1 ENHRY and CDR2 SYGVKD. The CDR3 sequence is CAISEPARELFF. DNA of the CDR3: TGTGCCATCAGTGAGCCCGCCCGGGAGCTGTTTTTT.

This clonotype was counted between two and nine times. The CDR3 is CASTGTGGIHEQYF. The DNA for the CDR3 is TGTGCCAGCACCGGGACAGGGGGCATCCACGAGCAGTACTTC. The gene calls are TRBV6-5 and TRBJ2-7; 12 nucleotides line up with TRBD1. Per the germline V gene, CDR1 is MNHEY and CDR2 is SVGAGI. The trim removed 7 bases at V and 5 bases at J, leaving 6 bases unmatched. This CDR3 contains 14 residues.

This clonotype was counted ten times or more. The chain has TRBV11-1 and TRBJ2-2; the match to TRBD1 covers 8 bases. The CDR3 spans 15 residues. The V segment lost 4 bases and the J segment 5 bases; nucleotides outside the gene matches: 6. Looked up from germline, CDR1 is SGHAT and CDR2 is FQDESV (reference sequence). DNA for the CDR3: TGTGCCAGCAGCTCGCGACAGGGGAGGACCGGGGAGCTGTTTTTT. This codes for CASSSRQGRTGELFF.

This clonotype occurred many times. This sequence joins TRBV29-1 and TRBJ2-7, with 7 bases fitting TRBD1. The CDR3 is 14 amino acids. The V gene end was trimmed by 7 bases and the J gene end by 7 bases; junction bases not matched to a gene: 16. CDR1 and CDR2 (germline): SQVTM, ANQGSEA. CDR3 sequence reads: CSDNRGMGSWEQYF. Written as DNA, the CDR3 is TGCAGCGACAACAGGGGAATGGGATCTTGGGAGCAGTACTTC.

Only a few counts were recorded for this clonotype. V is TRBV9 and J is TRBJ1-5, with D maybe TRBD1 (6 bases). V was shortened by 3 bases and J by 6 bases, with 16 bases between the two germline ends. The germline CDR1 and CDR2 sequences are SGDLS and YYNGEE. CDR3 size: 15 residues. This CDR3 reads CASSATGSGPQPQHF. In DNA, the CDR3 is TGTGCCAGCAGCGCTACAGGGAGCGGGCCTCAGCCCCAGCATTTT.

In this sample, this clonotype turned up a few times. This chain links TRBV12-5 with TRBJ1-4, with D unresolved. The V and J ends lost 4 bases and 0 bases respectively, with 6 bases between them. The CDR3 consists of 14 residues. Germline V gene lookup returns CDR1 LGHNT and CDR2 FRNRAP. The CDR3 reads CASGYTTTNEKLFF. DNA for the CDR3: TGTGCTAGTGGTTATACAACAACTAATGAAAAACTGTTTTTT.

In this sample, this clonotype turned up many times. The chain links TRBV20-1 to TRBJ1-6; D is perhaps TRBD1 (5 bases). The V and J ends lost 0 bases and 16 bases respectively, with 16 bases between them. From germline, CDR1 is DFQATT and CDR2 SNEGSKA (reference sequence). CDR3 length: 13 amino acids. The CDR3 nucleotides read TGCAGTGCTAGAGAGTGGGCCCGGGACCGTCTCCACTTT. It specifies CSAREWARDRLHF.

This clonotype was detected many times. The rearrangement links TRBV6-2 or TRBV6-3 to TRBJ1-3, with a weak D call TRBD1 (5 bases). There are 15 residues in the CDR3. The V gene's germline CDR1 is MNHEY and CDR2 SVGEGT. The V gene lost 0 bases and the J gene lost 10 bases, with 16 bases spanning the gap. The CDR3 sequence is CASSYSTGGQSTIYF. CDR3 nucleotide sequence: TGTGCCAGCAGTTACTCGACGGGCGGACAATCTACCATATATTTT.

This clonotype turned up a few times. V is TRBV7-2 and J is TRBJ1-2, with D perhaps matching TRBD1 (5 bases). The CDR3 spans 14 residues. Germline V gene lookup returns CDR1 SGHTA and CDR2 FQGNSA. With 2 bases removed from V and 4 bases from J, the gap between germline ends came to 11 bases. Here the CDR3 reads CASSLSGRAYGYTF. The CDR3 DNA is TGTGCCAGCAGCTTATCGGGGCGCGCCTATGGCTACACCTTC.

This clonotype was seen many times. The junction departs from the called germline gene at one end, perhaps through a read error. The chain recombines TRBV2 with TRBJ2-3, with 10 bases identical to TRBD1. The CDR3 consists of 14 residues. Per germline, CDR1 SNHLY and CDR2 FYNNEI. In nucleotides, the CDR3 is TGTGCCAGGAGTGCGGGACAGGGGACAGATACGCAGTATTTT. Its translation: CARSAGQGTDTQYF. Based on the CDR3 plus reference TRBV2 and TRBJ2-3, the full variable domain is EPEVTQTPSHQVTQMGQEVILRCVPISNHLYFYWYRQILGQKVEFLVSFYNNEISEKSEIFDDQFSVERPDGSNFTLKIRSTKLEDSAMYFCARSAGQGTDTQYFGPGTRLTVL.

This clonotype has more than one count but fewer than ten. The J gene is TRBJ2-5, the V gene TRBV5-1, with 13 bases fitting TRBD2. The CDR3 length is 17 residues. The junction had 8 bases not matched to a gene; V was cut back by 4 bases and J by 2 bases. Germline CDR1 SGHRS, CDR2 YFSETQ. The CDR3 protein is CASSMGTSGAAQETQYF. The CDR3 DNA reads TGCGCCAGCAGCATGGGGACTAGCGGGGCCGCACAAGAGACCCAGTACTTC.

This clonotype was counted only a few times. CDR3 coding DNA: TGTGCCAGCAGCTTAACGTACTCAGGGGTCCCCGGGGAGCTGTTTTTT. It codes for CASSLTYSGVPGELFF. The chain is built from TRBV7-9 and TRBJ2-2, with a tentative D call TRBD1 (6 bases). Germline CDR1 and CDR2: SEHNR and FQNEAQ (reference sequence). The CDR3 has 16 amino acids. The ends were cut back, 2 bases at V and 6 bases at J, with 16 bases in the middle.

This clonotype showed up just a few times. This rearrangement joins TRBV10-3 to TRBJ2-6; 7 bases fit TRBD2. The V gene end was trimmed by 8 bases and the J gene end by 4 bases; junction bases not matched to a gene: 5. The CDR3 is 14 residues long. Germline values: CDR1 ENHRY, CDR2 SYGVKD. In nucleotides, the CDR3 is TGTGCCATCGGGAGGGGCTCGGGGGCCAACGTCCTGACTTTC. This sequence encodes CAIGRGSGANVLTF.

Notes on this clonotype: No conserved phenylalanine or tryptophan is present at the end of the CDR3, so a read error is the likely explanation. The chain is built from TRBV10-3 and TRBJ2-3, with D perhaps matching TRBD1 or TRBD2 (5 bases each). Germline lookup yields CDR1 ENHRY and CDR2 SYGVKD. The CDR3 has 15 amino acids. V was trimmed by 10 bases and J by 0 bases, leaving 17 bases between them. DNA for the CDR3: TGTGCCACGTCCCCCCGAGGGGAAAGCACAGATACGCAGTATTCG. Protein product: CATSPRGESTDTQYS.

This clonotype was counted at least ten times. V gene TRBV27 combines with J gene TRBJ1-1; D is possibly TRBD1 (5 bases). V lost 4 bases, J lost 4 bases, and 13 bases lay in between. Germline lookup yields CDR1 MNHEY and CDR2 SMNVEV (reference sequence). The CDR3 extends over 14 amino acids. CDR3 in amino acids: CASSSPGAITEAFF. The CDR3 region has the DNA TGTGCCAGCAGTTCCCCCGGGGCAATCACTGAAGCTTTCTTT.

This clonotype was picked up many times. The genes are TRBV9 and TRBJ2-1; TRBD2 matches at 9 bases. Germline CDR1 reads SGDLS; CDR2 reads YYNGEE. This CDR3 has 14 amino acids. After removal of 1 base from V and 6 bases from J, the junction contained 2 bases not matched to a gene. CDR3 residues: CASSVLTSGNEQFF. The CDR3, as DNA: TGTGCCAGCAGCGTATTGACTAGCGGCAATGAGCAGTTCTTC. The full variable domain, with the rest looked up from reference TRBV9 and TRBJ2-1, is DSGVTQTPKHLITATGQRVTLRCSPRSGDLSVYWYQQSLDQGLQFLIQYYNGEERAKGNILERFSAQQFPDLHSELNLSSLELGDSALYFCASSVLTSGNEQFFGPGTRLTVL.

CDR3 sequence: CASSQDLGNEQFF. The CDR3 nucleotides read TGTGCCAGCAGCCAAGATCTGGGCAATGAGCAGTTCTTC. This chain connects TRBV14 to TRBJ2-1, with D unresolved. Germline values: CDR1 SGHDN, CDR2 FVKESK. This CDR3 comprises 13 residues. With 0 bases removed from V and 6 bases from J, the gap between germline ends came to 6 bases.

This clonotype was picked up many times. The V gene is TRBV14, the J gene TRBJ1-1, with 11 bases identical to TRBD1. This CDR3 contains 21 residues. V dropped 3 bases and J dropped 3; count of bases not matched to a gene: 21. CDR1 and CDR2 (germline): SGHDN, FVKESK. CDR3 DNA: TGTGCCAGCAGCCACTCCACCGGGTGGACAGGGGGCCGGGTAAAGGACACTGAAGCTTTCTTT. It is translated as CASSHSTGWTGGRVKDTEAFF. Full variable domain (rest looked up from reference TRBV14 and TRBJ1-1): EAGVTQFPSHSVIEKGQTVTLRCDPISGHDNLYWYRRVMGKEIKFLLHFVKESKQDESGMPNNRFLAERTGGTYSTLKVQPAELEDSGVYFCASSHSTGWTGGRVKDTEAFFGQGTRLTVV.

The V gene is TRBV5-1, the J gene TRBJ2-1; 9 nucleotides agree with TRBD2. Germline assignment: CDR1 SGHRS and CDR2 YFSETQ. The junction had 9 bases not matched to a gene; V was cut back by 4 bases and J by 7 bases. The CDR3 loop spans 15 amino acids. Here the CDR3 DNA reads TGCGCCAGCAGCCCCGCGGGGGGGCCTCGTAATGAGCAGTTCTTC. It codes for CASSPAGGPRNEQFF.

The gene calls are TRBV9 and TRBJ1-5; D gene unclear. Trimming took off 4 bases at V and 8 bases at J, with 16 bases between the two ends. The CDR3 extends over 14 amino acids. Germline-derived CDR1 and CDR2 are SGDLS and YYNGEE. The CDR3 region is CASSTAGYVEPQHF. The CDR3 coding sequence is TGTGCCAGCAGCACGGCGGGGTATGTGGAGCCCCAGCATTTT.

This clonotype occurred once. The V call is TRBV7-3, the J call TRBJ2-1, with 11 bases identical to TRBD2. Germline CDR1 SGHTA, CDR2 FQGTGA. The CDR3 is made up of 14 amino acids. The junction had 2 bases not matched to a gene; V was cut back by 5 bases and J by 5 bases. CDR3 in amino acids: CASSGTSGNNEQFF. DNA of the CDR3: TGTGCCAGCAGCGGGACTAGCGGAAACAATGAGCAGTTCTTC.